Listed below are T cell receptor beta chains from one sample, sequenced in a study of blood T cells in healthy people across ages. TCRdb re-analysed the 5' RACE reads in MiXCR, keeping a single row per CDR3 protein. This table holds around 600,000 distinct CDR3 sequences, around 48% found once. The sample consisted of blood. These receptor sequences come from a man at least 80 years old in good health. Each CDR3 is given with its conserved first and last residue. Each record gives: D gene, V gene, J gene, clone size, CDR3 protein, CDR3 DNA. A D gene is named only where the DNA matches it firmly. For some rows the clone size is stated as once, few or many, or as a class when expanded; others skip it.

D: -; V: TRBV7-9; J: TRBJ2-2; size: few; CDR3: CASSFLYNTGELFF; DNA: TGTGCCAGCAGCTTTTTATATAACACCGGGGAGCTGTTTTTT
D: TRBD1; V: TRBV4-1; J: TRBJ2-7; size: -; CDR3: CASSQEGRGLTYEQYF; DNA: TGCGCCAGCAGCCAAGAAGGTAGGGGGCTTACCTACGAGCAGTACTTC
D: -; V: TRBV12-3/TRBV12-4; J: TRBJ2-1; size: -; CDR3: CASSFSSGHEQFF; DNA: TGTGCCAGCAGTTTCTCTTCCGGGCATGAGCAGTTCTTC
D: TRBD2; V: TRBV5-1; J: TRBJ2-1; size: -; CDR3: CASSWELAGEVTNEQFF; DNA: TGCGCCAGCAGCTGGGAACTAGCGGGAGAAGTGACCAATGAGCAGTTCTTC
D: -; V: TRBV6-6; J: TRBJ1-5; size: -; CDR3: CASKGVRLSNQPQHF; DNA: TGTGCCAGCAAGGGTGTGCGGCTCAGCAATCAGCCCCAGCATTTT
D: -; V: TRBV5-1; J: TRBJ2-1; size: -; CDR3: CAGSFGSGLYNEQFF; DNA: -
D: -; V: TRBV20-1; J: TRBJ2-7; size: -; CDR3: CSASSPLAVAYYEQYF; DNA: TGCAGTGCTAGTTCTCCTTTAGCGGTGGCATACTACGAGCAGTACTTC
D: -; V: TRBV18; J: TRBJ1-2; size: few; CDR3: CATSQEDMNLYGYTF; DNA: TGTGCCACCTCCCAAGAGGACATGAACCTCTATGGCTACACCTTC
D: TRBD1; V: TRBV9; J: TRBJ1-2; size: few; CDR3: CASSLGGRHGYTF; DNA: TGTGCCAGCAGCCTAGGGGGCAGGCATGGCTACACCTTC
D: -; V: TRBV6-5; J: TRBJ2-5; size: -; CDR3: CEGVTKETQYF; DNA: TGTGAAGGGGTAACAAAAGAGACCCAGTACTTC
D: -; V: TRBV7-2; J: TRBJ2-3; size: few; CDR3: CASSKPADTQYF; DNA: TGTGCCAGCAGCAAACCGGCGGATACGCAGTATTTT